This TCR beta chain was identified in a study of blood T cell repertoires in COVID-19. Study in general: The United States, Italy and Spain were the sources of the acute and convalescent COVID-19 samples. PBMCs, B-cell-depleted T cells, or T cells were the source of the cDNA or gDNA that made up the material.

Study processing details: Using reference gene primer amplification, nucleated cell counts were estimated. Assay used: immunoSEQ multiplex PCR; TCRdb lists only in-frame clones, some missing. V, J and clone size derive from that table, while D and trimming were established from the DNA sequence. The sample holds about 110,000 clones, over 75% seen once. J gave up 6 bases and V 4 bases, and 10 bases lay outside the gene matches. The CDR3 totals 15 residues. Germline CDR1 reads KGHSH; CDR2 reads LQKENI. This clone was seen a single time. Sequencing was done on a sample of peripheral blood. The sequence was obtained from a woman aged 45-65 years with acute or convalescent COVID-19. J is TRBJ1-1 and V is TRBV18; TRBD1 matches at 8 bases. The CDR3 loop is CASSRRQGLMAEAFF. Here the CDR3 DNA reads TGTGCCAGCTCACGCCGACAGGGGTTGATGGCTGAAGCTTTCTTT.